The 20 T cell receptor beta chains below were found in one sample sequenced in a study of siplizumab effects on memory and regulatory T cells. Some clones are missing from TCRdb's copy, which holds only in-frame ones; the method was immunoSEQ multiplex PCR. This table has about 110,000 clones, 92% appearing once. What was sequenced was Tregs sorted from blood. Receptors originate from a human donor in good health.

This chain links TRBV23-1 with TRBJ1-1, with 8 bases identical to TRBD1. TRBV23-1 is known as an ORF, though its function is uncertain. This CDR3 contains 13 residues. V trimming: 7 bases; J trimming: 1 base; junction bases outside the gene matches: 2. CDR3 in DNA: TGCGCCAGCAACGGACAGGGGAACACTGAAGCTTTCTTT. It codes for CASNGQGNTEAFF.

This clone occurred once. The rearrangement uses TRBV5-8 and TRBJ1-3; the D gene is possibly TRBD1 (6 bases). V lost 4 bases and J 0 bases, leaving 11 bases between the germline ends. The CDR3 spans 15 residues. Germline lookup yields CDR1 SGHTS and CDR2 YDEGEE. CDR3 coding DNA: TGTGCCAGCAGCGGGGGGCACAGCTCTGGAAACACCATATATTTT. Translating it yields CASSGGHSSGNTIYF.

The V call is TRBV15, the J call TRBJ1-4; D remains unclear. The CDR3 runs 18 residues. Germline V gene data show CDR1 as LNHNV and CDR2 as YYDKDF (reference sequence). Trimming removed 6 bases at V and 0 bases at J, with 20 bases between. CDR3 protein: CATSKGDISITTNEKLFF. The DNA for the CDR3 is TGTGCCACCAGTAAGGGCGATATTTCCATAACAACTAATGAAAAACTGTTTTTT.

CDR3 protein: CASSPGDTDTQYF. The CDR3 nucleotides read TGCGCCAGCAGCCCGGGAGACACAGATACGCAGTATTTT. The chain is built from TRBV5-1 and TRBJ2-3; TRBD2 might be the D (6 bases). Germline CDR1 is SGHRS and CDR2 is YFSETQ. The CDR3 totals 13 residues. With 4 bases removed from V and 2 bases from J, the gap between germline ends came to 8 bases.

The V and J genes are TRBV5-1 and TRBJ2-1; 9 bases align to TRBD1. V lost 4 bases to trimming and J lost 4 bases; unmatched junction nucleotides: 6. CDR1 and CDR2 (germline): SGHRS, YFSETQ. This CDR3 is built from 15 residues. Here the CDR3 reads CASSGGTGRYNEQFF. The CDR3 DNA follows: TGCGCCAGCAGCGGGGGGACAGGGAGATACAATGAGCAGTTCTTC.

The CDR3 nucleotides are TGCAGTCTAGCGGGGGCCTACGAGCAGTACTTC. Translation gives CSLAGAYEQYF. The chain links TRBV20-1 to TRBJ2-7; 10 bases are a match to TRBD2. The J segment lost 2 bases and the V segment lost 8 bases, leaving 0 bases of the junction unmatched. The CDR3 loop spans 11 amino acids. Germline V lookup: CDR1 DFQATT, CDR2 SNEGSKA (reference sequence).

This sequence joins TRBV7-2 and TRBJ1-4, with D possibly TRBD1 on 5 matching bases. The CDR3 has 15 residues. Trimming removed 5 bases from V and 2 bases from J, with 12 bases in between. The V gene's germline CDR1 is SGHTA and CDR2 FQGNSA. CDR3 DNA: TGTGCCAGCAGCCCCACCAGGGCCACTAATGAAAAACTGTTTTTT. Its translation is CASSPTRATNEKLFF.

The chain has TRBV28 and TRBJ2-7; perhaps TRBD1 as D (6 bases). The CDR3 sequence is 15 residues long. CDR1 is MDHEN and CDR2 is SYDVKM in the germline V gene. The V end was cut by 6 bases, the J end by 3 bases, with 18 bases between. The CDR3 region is CASSEYDRRYYEQYF. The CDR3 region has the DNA TGTGCCAGCAGCGAATACGACAGGCGATACTACGAGCAGTACTTC.

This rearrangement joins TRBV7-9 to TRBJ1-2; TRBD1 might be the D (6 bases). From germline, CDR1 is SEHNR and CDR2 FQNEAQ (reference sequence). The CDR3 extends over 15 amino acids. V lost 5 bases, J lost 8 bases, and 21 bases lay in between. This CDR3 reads CASSPSPGHPRGYTF. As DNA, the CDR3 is TGTGCCAGCAGCCCTAGCCCGGGACACCCTCGCGGCTACACCTTC.

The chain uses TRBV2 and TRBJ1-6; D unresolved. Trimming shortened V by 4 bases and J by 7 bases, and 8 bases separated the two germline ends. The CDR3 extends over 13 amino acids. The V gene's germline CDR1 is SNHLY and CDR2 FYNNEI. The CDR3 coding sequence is TGTGCCAGCAGTGCCCGGGTCAATTCACCCCTCCACTTT. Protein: CASSARVNSPLHF.

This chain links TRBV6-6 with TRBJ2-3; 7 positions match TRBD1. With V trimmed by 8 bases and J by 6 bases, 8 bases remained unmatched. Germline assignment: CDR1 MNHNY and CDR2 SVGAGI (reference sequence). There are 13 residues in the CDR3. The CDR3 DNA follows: TGTGCCAGCGGGTCTAGGGGGCAGGATACGCAGTATTTT. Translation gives CASGSRGQDTQYF.

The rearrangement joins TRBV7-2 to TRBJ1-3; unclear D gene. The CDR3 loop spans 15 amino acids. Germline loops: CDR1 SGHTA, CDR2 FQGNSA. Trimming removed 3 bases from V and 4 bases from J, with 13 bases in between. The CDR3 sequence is CASSLRQLEGNTIYF. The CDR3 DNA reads TGTGCCAGCAGCTTGCGCCAGCTTGAGGGAAACACCATATATTTT. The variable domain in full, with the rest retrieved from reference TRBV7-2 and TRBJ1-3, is GAGVSQSPSNKVTEKGKDVELRCDPISGHTALYWYRQSLGQGLEFLIYFQGNSAPDKSGLPSDRFSAERTGGSVSTLTIQRTQQEDSAVYLCASSLRQLEGNTIYFGEGSWLTVV.

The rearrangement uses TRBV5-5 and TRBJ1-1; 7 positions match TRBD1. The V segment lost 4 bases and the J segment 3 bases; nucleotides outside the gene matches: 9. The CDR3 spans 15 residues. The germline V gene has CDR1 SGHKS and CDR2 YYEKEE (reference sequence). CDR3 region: CASSQKYRGDTEAFF. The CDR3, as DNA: TGTGCCAGCAGCCAAAAATACAGGGGAGACACTGAAGCTTTCTTT.

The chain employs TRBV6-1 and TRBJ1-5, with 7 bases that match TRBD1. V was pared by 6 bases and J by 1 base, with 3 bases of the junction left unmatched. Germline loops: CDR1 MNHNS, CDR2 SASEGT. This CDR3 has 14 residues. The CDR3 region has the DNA TGTGCCAGCAGACCGACAGGGAGCAATCAGCCCCAGCATTTT. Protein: CASRPTGSNQPQHF.

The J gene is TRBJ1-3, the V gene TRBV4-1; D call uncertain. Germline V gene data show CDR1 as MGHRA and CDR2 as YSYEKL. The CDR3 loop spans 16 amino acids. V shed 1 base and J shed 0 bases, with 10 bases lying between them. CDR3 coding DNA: TGCGCCAGCAGCCAAGGGCCCTTGACCTCTGGAAACACCATATATTTT. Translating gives CASSQGPLTSGNTIYF.

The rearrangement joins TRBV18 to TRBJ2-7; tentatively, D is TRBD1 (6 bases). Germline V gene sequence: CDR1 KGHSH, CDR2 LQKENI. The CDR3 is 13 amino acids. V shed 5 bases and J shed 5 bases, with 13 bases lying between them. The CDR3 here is CASSAQGSDEQYF. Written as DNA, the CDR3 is TGTGCCAGCTCAGCACAGGGAAGCGACGAGCAGTACTTC.

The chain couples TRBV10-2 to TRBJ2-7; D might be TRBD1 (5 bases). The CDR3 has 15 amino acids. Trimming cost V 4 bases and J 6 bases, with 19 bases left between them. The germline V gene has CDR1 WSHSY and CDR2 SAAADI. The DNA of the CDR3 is TGCGCCAGCAGTGTTTACCTGGTGGGAACAGGCGAGCAGTACTTC. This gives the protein CASSVYLVGTGEQYF.

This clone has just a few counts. Here the CDR3 reads CASRAGVNTEAFF. CDR3 nucleotides: TGTGCCAGCAGGGCAGGCGTGAACACTGAAGCTTTCTTT. The chain carries TRBV9 and TRBJ1-1; D remains ambiguous. The CDR3 contains 13 residues. CDR1 and CDR2 from the germline V gene are SGDLS and YYNGEE. Trimming shortened V by 5 bases and J by 0 bases, and 8 bases separated the two germline ends.

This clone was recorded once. DNA for the CDR3: TGTGCCAGCAGTGGCGGACAGGATTTCGGCTACACCTTC. This codes for CASSGGQDFGYTF. This chain connects TRBV2 to TRBJ1-2; TRBD1 matches at 7 bases. Trimming took 4 bases from V and 8 from J; bases not matched to a gene: 7. The CDR3 extends over 13 amino acids. Per germline, CDR1 SNHLY and CDR2 FYNNEI.

CDR3 amino acids: CAMASRDRDEAYGYTF. CDR3 in DNA: TGTGCCATGGCGAGCCGGGACAGGGACGAGGCCTATGGCTACACCTTC. V gene TRBV7-9 combines with J gene TRBJ1-2; TRBD1 aligns across 9 bases. This CDR3 has 16 amino acids. Trimming cost V 10 bases and J 4 bases; bases outside gene matches: 16. CDR1 SEHNR and CDR2 FQNEAQ come from the germline V gene (reference sequence). The full variable domain, completed using reference TRBV7-9 and TRBJ1-2, is DTGVSQNPRHKITKRGQNVTFRCDPISEHNRLYWYRQTLGQGPEFLTYFQNEAQLEKSRLLSDRFSAERPKGSFSTLEIQRTEQGDSAMYLCAMASRDRDEAYGYTFGSGTRLTVV.